A selection of T cell receptor beta chains follows, all from one sample in a study of blood T cell repertoires in COVID-19. This table comes from immunoSEQ multiplex PCR, and its TCRdb copy is limited to in-frame clones, with some not included. The data hold approximately 100,000 clones, with roughly nine tenths observed a single time. Source material: peripheral blood. These receptors originate from a middle-aged man with acute or convalescent COVID-19. Each CDR3 is given with its conserved first and last residue. The D gene is left open where the match is weak. The size of a clone is reported for some rows only, either as once, few or many, or as a class for expanded clones.

j_call: TRBJ1-6; d_call: .; v_call: TRBV6-5; clone_size: .; cdr3_nt: TGTGCCAGCGCCTCCTCGGGCTCCTATAATTCACCCCTCCACTTT; cdr3_aa: CASASSGSYNSPLHF
j_call: TRBJ1-1; d_call: .; v_call: TRBV2; clone_size: .; cdr3_nt: TGTGCCAGTGGGGCGGGGGCTGAAGCTTTCTTT; cdr3_aa: CASGAGAEAFF
j_call: TRBJ1-4; d_call: TRBD1; v_call: TRBV3-1/TRBV3-2; clone_size: .; cdr3_nt: TGTGCCAGCAGCCAACCCGCGACAGGGTATAATGAAAAACTGTTTTTT; cdr3_aa: CASSQPATGYNEKLFF
j_call: TRBJ1-1; d_call: .; v_call: TRBV4-1; clone_size: .; cdr3_nt: TGCGCCAGCAGCCAAGCCGGGGGGCTGGAAGCTTTCTTT; cdr3_aa: CASSQAGGLEAFF
j_call: TRBJ2-7; d_call: .; v_call: TRBV7-9; clone_size: .; cdr3_nt: TGTGCCAGCAGCTCTTTTGGGACTTCGACCCCCTACGAGCAGTACTTC; cdr3_aa: CASSSFGTSTPYEQYF
j_call: TRBJ2-4; d_call: .; v_call: TRBV3-1/TRBV3-2; clone_size: .; cdr3_nt: TGTGCCAGCAGCCAAGATCGGGGGGCCAAAAACATTCAGTACTTC; cdr3_aa: CASSQDRGAKNIQYF
j_call: TRBJ1-3; d_call: .; v_call: TRBV19; clone_size: .; cdr3_nt: TGTGCCAGTAGACCCCAACAGGTTTACTCTGGAAACACCATATATTTT; cdr3_aa: CASRPQQVYSGNTIYF
j_call: TRBJ2-2; d_call: .; v_call: TRBV19; clone_size: once; cdr3_nt: TGTGCCAGTAGTATCCCGCTAGGGAACACCGGGGAGCTGTTTTTT; cdr3_aa: CASSIPLGNTGELFF
j_call: TRBJ2-7; d_call: .; v_call: TRBV18; clone_size: few; cdr3_nt: TGTGCCAGCTCACCTTTCTGGGAGTCCCCGAGCTCCTACGAGCAGTACTTC; cdr3_aa: CASSPFWESPSSYEQYF
j_call: TRBJ1-5; d_call: .; v_call: TRBV5-5; clone_size: .; cdr3_nt: TGTGCCAGCAGCTTGTGGCTCACGAATCAGCCCCAGCATTTT; cdr3_aa: CASSLWLTNQPQHF
j_call: TRBJ2-7; d_call: TRBD1; v_call: TRBV30; clone_size: .; cdr3_nt: TGTGCCTGGAGTCAGGACAGGGGAGATGACGAGCAGTACTTC; cdr3_aa: CAWSQDRGDDEQYF
j_call: TRBJ1-2; d_call: TRBD1; v_call: TRBV4-1; clone_size: .; cdr3_nt: TGCGCCAGCAGCCAAATGACAGGGGATAACTATGGCTACACCTTC; cdr3_aa: CASSQMTGDNYGYTF
j_call: TRBJ1-1; d_call: TRBD1; v_call: TRBV18; clone_size: .; cdr3_nt: TGTGCCAGCAGGGGGACAGGGGCCCTGAACACTGAAGCTTTCTTT; cdr3_aa: CASRGTGALNTEAFF
j_call: TRBJ2-1; d_call: .; v_call: TRBV5-1; clone_size: .; cdr3_nt: TGCGCCAGCACGCAGGGGCAGGCCTTTAGTGAGCAGTTCTTC; cdr3_aa: CASTQGQAFSEQFF
j_call: TRBJ1-5; d_call: .; v_call: TRBV12-3/TRBV12-4; clone_size: .; cdr3_nt: TGTGCCAGCAGTCCAGAGGACTTTCGGCCCCAGCATTTT; cdr3_aa: CASSPEDFRPQHF
j_call: TRBJ1-5; d_call: TRBD1; v_call: TRBV18; clone_size: once; cdr3_nt: TGTGCCAGCTCACCTGACCGACAGGGAAAGTTTAATCAGCCCCAGCATTTT; cdr3_aa: CASSPDRQGKFNQPQHF
j_call: TRBJ1-1; d_call: .; v_call: TRBV5-6; clone_size: .; cdr3_nt: TGTGCCAGCAGCTCGACAAGAGCAGCCAGGATGGCTTTCTTT; cdr3_aa: CASSSTRAARMAFF
j_call: TRBJ1-2; d_call: TRBD1; v_call: TRBV19; clone_size: .; cdr3_nt: TGTGCCAGTAGTCTAAACAGGGGGCCCTATGGCTACACCTTC; cdr3_aa: CASSLNRGPYGYTF
j_call: TRBJ1-6; d_call: .; v_call: TRBV7-2; clone_size: .; cdr3_nt: TGTGCCAGCAGCCCAAGACAGTCCTCCTATAATTCACCCCTCCACTTT; cdr3_aa: CASSPRQSSYNSPLHF
j_call: TRBJ1-6; d_call: TRBD1; v_call: TRBV3-1/TRBV3-2; clone_size: .; cdr3_nt: TGTGCCAGCAGCCTCAACAGGGGCGGCTCACCCCTCCACTTT; cdr3_aa: CASSLNRGGSPLHF
j_call: TRBJ1-1; d_call: TRBD1; v_call: TRBV4-3; clone_size: .; cdr3_nt: TGCGCCAGCAGCCAAGACCAGGGGGCAGCGGCTGAAGCTTTCTTT; cdr3_aa: CASSQDQGAAAEAFF
j_call: TRBJ2-1; d_call: .; v_call: TRBV21-1; clone_size: .; cdr3_nt: TGTGCCAGCAGCAAAGGAGTAACGGGGGGCAATGAGCAGTTCTTC; cdr3_aa: CASSKGVTGGNEQFF
j_call: TRBJ2-6; d_call: TRBD1; v_call: TRBV19; clone_size: .; cdr3_nt: TGTGCCAGTAGCGGACCTCCGGGACAGGGGCAGACCGGGGCCAACGTCCTGACTTTC; cdr3_aa: CASSGPPGQGQTGANVLTF
j_call: TRBJ2-1; d_call: .; v_call: TRBV12-3/TRBV12-4; clone_size: .; cdr3_nt: TGTGCCAGCACCGGGACACCGAACAATGAGCAGTTCTTC; cdr3_aa: CASTGTPNNEQFF
j_call: TRBJ2-1; d_call: .; v_call: TRBV10-2; clone_size: .; cdr3_nt: TGCGCCAGCTCTAGACCGAGCTCCTACAATGAGCAGTTCTTC; cdr3_aa: CASSRPSSYNEQFF
j_call: TRBJ2-3; d_call: .; v_call: TRBV2; clone_size: few; cdr3_nt: TGTGCCAGCAGCTTACTCCCTCTAAGTTCTCCCACAGATACGCAGTATTTT; cdr3_aa: CASSLLPLSSPTDTQYF
j_call: TRBJ1-5; d_call: .; v_call: TRBV15; clone_size: .; cdr3_nt: TGTGCCACCAGCAGAGTAACAACCAGCGGGCAGCCCCAGCATTTT; cdr3_aa: CATSRVTTSGQPQHF
j_call: TRBJ1-2; d_call: TRBD1; v_call: TRBV5-6; clone_size: .; cdr3_nt: TGTGCCAGCACTATTCCAGGGGGTGGCTATGGCTACACCTTC; cdr3_aa: CASTIPGGGYGYTF
j_call: TRBJ1-3; d_call: .; v_call: TRBV18; clone_size: once; cdr3_nt: TGTGCCAGCTCACCAATCCTACAGGGTCCGACTGGAAACACCATATATTTT; cdr3_aa: CASSPILQGPTGNTIYF
j_call: TRBJ2-3; d_call: TRBD1; v_call: TRBV27; clone_size: .; cdr3_nt: TGTGCCAGCAGCGGGACAGGGAGGACAGATACGCAGTATTTT; cdr3_aa: CASSGTGRTDTQYF
j_call: TRBJ1-6; d_call: TRBD1; v_call: TRBV28; clone_size: .; cdr3_nt: TGTGCCAGCAGTCGAACAGGGGTTGAAAATTCACCCCTCCACTTT; cdr3_aa: CASSRTGVENSPLHF
j_call: TRBJ2-1; d_call: .; v_call: TRBV6-2/TRBV6-3; clone_size: few; cdr3_nt: TGTGCCAGCAGTTACCGCAAAACAGGGCGACTTTACAATGAGCAGTTCTTC; cdr3_aa: CASSYRKTGRLYNEQFF
j_call: TRBJ2-1; d_call: .; v_call: TRBV11-2; clone_size: .; cdr3_nt: TGTGCCAGCCGGGGGGCAGACAATGAGCAGTTCTTC; cdr3_aa: CASRGADNEQFF
j_call: TRBJ2-7; d_call: .; v_call: TRBV9; clone_size: .; cdr3_nt: TGTGCCAGCAGCGCCCAGGTGAATTCCTACGAGCAGTACTTC; cdr3_aa: CASSAQVNSYEQYF
j_call: TRBJ1-1; d_call: .; v_call: TRBV6-5; clone_size: .; cdr3_nt: TGTGCCAGCCTGGCGGGGGCTGAAGCTTTCTTT; cdr3_aa: CASLAGAEAFF